Below are 27 T cell receptor beta chains sequenced from a single sample in a study of blood T cell repertoires in COVID-19 (dated by TCRdb to 2018 to 2021). The library was obtained by the immunoSEQ multiplex PCR assay. In its TCRdb copy, this immuneACCESS table keeps in-frame sequences only and misses some clones. Where compared with another copy, unresolved V genes explain less than half of these, and the others have no known cause. This sample gives about 190,000 clones in total; almost 90% of them show up just once. 0.6% to 0.8% of the sample rests with the top ten. Specimen: peripheral blood. Every receptor here comes from a man between 45 and 60 years old with acute or convalescent COVID-19.

The rearrangement uses TRBV29-1 and TRBJ2-4; the match to TRBD2 covers 9 bases. Germline values: CDR1 SQVTM, CDR2 ANQGSEA. The V and J ends lost 7 bases and 6 bases, in that order; junction bases with no gene match: 4. The CDR3 sequence is 12 residues long. In DNA form, the CDR3 reads TGCAGCGGGCGGGGGGGCCCAAACATTCAGTACTTC. Its translation: CSGRGGPNIQYF.

The rearrangement uses TRBV5-1 and TRBJ1-6, with a possible D match to TRBD1 (6 bases). The V and J ends lost 1 base and 7 bases respectively, with 12 bases between them. The germline gives CDR1 SGHRS, CDR2 YFSETQ. The CDR3 is 15 amino acids. CDR3 bases: TGCGCCAGCAGCTTGCCGGGGGGCGCAAATTCACCCCTCCACTTT. This codes for CASSLPGGANSPLHF.

This chain uses TRBV5-5 with TRBJ1-2; 8 bases are shared with TRBD1. The length of the CDR3 is 15 residues. V shed 0 bases, J shed 4 bases, and the junction held 5 bases outside the gene matches. Germline-derived CDR1 and CDR2 are SGHKS and YYEKEE (reference sequence). The CDR3 loop reads CASSLGAGGVYGYTF. The DNA of the CDR3 is TGTGCCAGCAGCTTGGGTGCAGGGGGCGTCTATGGCTACACCTTC.

The chain employs TRBV6-5 and TRBJ2-1, with D possibly TRBD2 on 7 matching bases. This CDR3 contains 15 residues. Trimming shortened V by 4 bases and J by 2 bases, and 12 bases separated the two germline ends. The V gene's germline CDR1 is MNHEY and CDR2 SVGAGI. Written as DNA, the CDR3 is TGTGCCAGCAGTTCCTTGCGGGGGCCCTACAATGAGCAGTTCTTC. This encodes CASSSLRGPYNEQFF.

The chain carries TRBV20-1 and TRBJ2-1; D unclear. Trimming removed 4 bases at V and 6 bases at J, with 7 bases between. CDR1 and CDR2 from the germline V gene are DFQATT and SNEGSKA (reference sequence). This CDR3 is 11 amino acids long. The CDR3 DNA is TGCAGTGCTAAATATATCAATGAGCAGTTCTTC. It codes for CSAKYINEQFF.

CDR3 in DNA: TGTGCCAGTAGGGGACAACTATTTGAGACCCAGTACTTC. Protein product: CASRGQLFETQYF. J is TRBJ2-5 and V is TRBV19; D perhaps matches TRBD1 (6 bases). This CDR3 is built from 13 residues. In germline, CDR1 is LNHDA, CDR2 SQIVND (reference sequence). V gave up 6 bases and J gave up 5 bases, with 13 bases separating them. Together with reference TRBV19 and TRBJ2-5, the CDR3 gives the full variable domain: DGGITQSPKYLFRKEGQNVTLSCEQNLNHDAMYWYRQDPGQGLRLIYYSQIVNDFQKGDIAEGYSVSREKKESFPLTVTSAQKNPTAFYLCASRGQLFETQYFGPGTRLLVL.

This clone was detected once. The chain couples TRBV3-1 (or the pseudogene TRBV3-2) to TRBJ2-3, with a weak D call TRBD2 (5 bases). The CDR3 spans 13 residues. V was clipped by 10 bases and J by 0 bases, with 11 bases between them. Per germline, CDR1 LGHDT and CDR2 YNNKEL (reference sequence). The CDR3 DNA follows: TGTGCCACGAGGGAATCTAGCACAGATACGCAGTATTTT. It codes for CATRESSTDTQYF.

The chain joins TRBV7-2 to TRBJ2-2; 8 bases line up with TRBD1. This CDR3 has 17 amino acids. From germline, CDR1 is SGHTA and CDR2 FQGNSA. V trimming: 5 bases; J trimming: 4 bases; junction bases outside the gene matches: 12. CDR3 sequence: CASSPGSGGGFTGELFF. Here the CDR3 DNA reads TGTGCCAGCAGCCCCGGTTCAGGGGGCGGTTTCACCGGGGAGCTGTTTTTT.

The chain has TRBV4-3 and TRBJ1-6, with 8 positions matching TRBD1. The CDR3 is 14 amino acids. With V trimmed by 5 bases and J by 9 bases, 6 bases remained unmatched. CDR1 and CDR2 (germline): LGHNA, YSLEER. CDR3 nucleotide sequence: TGCGCCAGCAGCTATGACAGGGGTGGTTCACCCCTCCACTTT. It encodes CASSYDRGGSPLHF.

The V call is TRBV2, the J call TRBJ1-5, with D possibly matching TRBD1 (6 bases). The CDR3 extends over 14 amino acids. The V gene's germline CDR1 is SNHLY and CDR2 FYNNEI. Trimming took off 6 bases at V and 3 bases at J, with 12 bases between the two ends. CDR3 amino acids: CASSPDRYNQPQHF. For the CDR3, the DNA is TGTGCCAGCAGCCCTGACAGGTACAATCAGCCCCAGCATTTT.

The chain uses TRBV12-3 or TRBV12-4 and TRBJ2-1; tentatively, D is TRBD2 (5 bases). There are 12 residues in the CDR3. The V and J ends lost 7 bases and 8 bases respectively, with 12 bases between them. The CDR3: CASIGRVHEQFF. As DNA, the CDR3 is TGTGCCAGCATCGGGCGGGTCCATGAGCAGTTCTTC.

The rearrangement uses TRBV28 and TRBJ2-7; TRBD1 matches at 7 bases. Losses at the gene ends were 5 bases for V and 4 bases for J; bases not matched to a gene: 5. The CDR3 is made up of 13 amino acids. Germline V gene lookup returns CDR1 MDHEN and CDR2 SYDVKM. Here the CDR3 reads CASSLGQEYEQYF. In DNA form, the CDR3 reads TGTGCCAGCAGTCTCGGACAGGAGTACGAGCAGTACTTC.

For the CDR3, the DNA is TGTGCCAGCAGCTTGGGTGACAGGCTGAACACTGAAGCTTTCTTT. It specifies CASSLGDRLNTEAFF. This chain connects TRBV5-8 to TRBJ1-1; TRBD1 is a possible D gene (6 bases). V lost 0 bases, J lost 0 bases, and 9 bases lay in between. There are 15 residues in the CDR3. Germline V gene data show CDR1 as SGHTS and CDR2 as YDEGEE.

V usage is TRBV7-9 and J usage is TRBJ1-3, with a possible D match to TRBD1 (6 bases). V lost 1 base and J lost 0, with 13 bases in between. There are 17 residues in the CDR3. Germline values: CDR1 SEHNR, CDR2 FQNEAQ (reference sequence). The CDR3, as DNA: TGTGCCAGCAGCTTAGAGCAGGGGATGCCCTCTGGAAACACCATATATTTT. Protein product: CASSLEQGMPSGNTIYF.

J is TRBJ2-3 and V is TRBV29-1; possibly TRBD2 for D (5 bases). V shed 7 bases and J shed 4 bases, with 12 bases lying between them. This CDR3 spans 12 amino acids. Germline V gene sequence: CDR1 SQVTM, CDR2 ANQGSEA. The CDR3 is CSAGPGSDTQYF. CDR3 in DNA: TGCAGCGCCGGGCCGGGGTCAGATACGCAGTATTTT.

The chain joins TRBV28 to TRBJ2-7, with a tentative D call TRBD1 (6 bases). The V end lost 6 bases, the J end lost 0 bases, and 18 bases lay between the germline ends. CDR1 and CDR2 (germline): MDHEN, SYDVKM. CDR3 length: 16 amino acids. This CDR3 reads CASSPRQDQGSYEQYV. DNA of the CDR3: TGTGCCAGCAGCCCCAGACAGGATCAGGGCTCCTACGAGCAGTACGTC.

The chain has TRBV28 and TRBJ2-3, with D perhaps TRBD2 (6 bases). V lost 7 bases and J lost 2, with 13 bases in between. Germline-derived CDR1 and CDR2 are MDHEN and SYDVKM. The CDR3 runs to 14 residues. The CDR3 DNA is TGTGCCAGCAACGGCGGGGCACCCACAGATACGCAGTATTTT. Its protein product is CASNGGAPTDTQYF.

The V gene is TRBV7-3, the J gene TRBJ2-1; no clear D. The germline V gene encodes CDR1 SGHTA and CDR2 FQGTGA. This CDR3 spans 15 amino acids. V lost 5 bases and J 2 bases, leaving 13 bases between the germline ends. The CDR3 is CASSPEAYAYNEQFF. CDR3 nucleotides: TGTGCCAGCAGCCCAGAGGCGTATGCCTACAATGAGCAGTTCTTC.

This chain uses TRBV6-1 with TRBJ2-1; D uncertain. CDR1 and CDR2 (germline): MNHNS, SASEGT. Trimming took off 1 base at V and 8 bases at J, with 21 bases between the two ends. The CDR3 has 17 residues. CDR3 in DNA: TGTGCCAGCAGTGAAGGACGGGTAAGGCTTTTCTTGGATGAGCAGTTCTTC. Translating it yields CASSEGRVRLFLDEQFF.

This chain connects TRBV29-1 to TRBJ1-4; possibly TRBD1 for D (6 bases). There are 13 residues in the CDR3. Germline CDR1 is SQVTM and CDR2 is ANQGSEA. Trimming cost V 4 bases and J 4 bases, with 10 bases left between them. The CDR3 sequence is CSVGGQLNEKLFF. The CDR3 nucleotides read TGCAGCGTTGGGGGGCAGCTTAATGAAAAACTGTTTTTT.

The chain links TRBV2 to TRBJ1-6; no clear D. V dropped 4 bases and J dropped 8 bases, with 18 bases sitting between them. The germline gives CDR1 SNHLY, CDR2 FYNNEI. This CDR3 spans 16 amino acids. CDR3 residues: CASSVEFRGSHSPLHF. For the CDR3, the DNA is TGTGCCAGCAGTGTCGAGTTTAGAGGGTCCCATTCACCCCTCCACTTT.

This clone has only a few counts. The CDR3 DNA sequence: TGTGCCAGCAGCACGCCATTGGCCCGACTCCACTTT. This translates into CASSTPLARLHF. The J gene is TRBJ1-6, the V gene TRBV6-2 or TRBV6-3; no clear D gene. CDR1 and CDR2 from the germline V gene are MNHEY and SVGEGT. This CDR3 has 12 residues. V was clipped by 6 bases and J by 16 bases, with 16 bases between them.

This clone was counted only a few times. This rearrangement joins TRBV27 to TRBJ2-3; TRBD2 is a possible D gene (5 bases). The V end lost 6 bases, the J end lost 3 bases, and 16 bases lay between the germline ends. Per germline, CDR1 MNHEY and CDR2 SMNVEV (reference sequence). The CDR3 has 15 residues. CDR3: CASSRSGEPTDTQYF. The CDR3 DNA reads as TGTGCCAGCAGCCGAAGCGGAGAGCCTACAGATACGCAGTATTTT.

The table lists this clone with a few counts. The rearrangement links TRBV11-2 to TRBJ1-2; TRBD1 agrees at 7 bases. The CDR3 has 12 residues. CDR1 and CDR2 from the germline V gene are SGHAT and FQNNGV. The J segment lost 11 bases and the V segment lost 1 base, leaving 4 bases of the junction unmatched. The CDR3 spells CASSLAGTEYTF. The CDR3 DNA reads as TGTGCCAGCAGCTTAGCCGGGACAGAATACACCTTC.

This chain joins TRBV29-1 and TRBJ1-6; maybe TRBD1 (6 bases). Trimming shortened V by 7 bases and J by 7 bases, and 14 bases separated the two germline ends. Per the germline V gene, CDR1 is SQVTM and CDR2 is ANQGSEA. The CDR3 length is 13 residues. The CDR3 DNA follows: TGCAGCGCGGGAACAGGGCCAAATTCACCCCTCCACTTT. It specifies CSAGTGPNSPLHF.

The chain carries TRBV5-4 and TRBJ2-3; 8 bases fit TRBD1. The germline V gene encodes CDR1 SGHNT and CDR2 YYREEE (reference sequence). The CDR3 has 18 amino acids. Unmatched junction bases numbered 13, after V lost 4 bases and J lost 0 bases. The CDR3 sequence: CASSPIGQGILSTDTQYF. CDR3 nucleotides: TGTGCCAGCAGCCCTATTGGACAGGGAATACTTAGCACAGATACGCAGTATTTT.

CDR3 nucleotides: TGTGCCAGCTCAGTCAGGGCCGCGGATGAAAAACTGTTTTTT. Its translation: CASSVRAADEKLFF. V is TRBV18 and J is TRBJ1-4; D perhaps matches TRBD1 (5 bases). The length of the CDR3 is 14 residues. V dropped 5 bases and J dropped 6 bases, with 13 bases sitting between them. Germline CDR1 reads KGHSH; CDR2 reads LQKENI.